This T cell receptor (beta chain) was found in a study of T-cell memory formation after mild COVID-19. This clonotype has more than one count but fewer than ten. The antigen is not known. Findings and limits, study-wide: The finding that pre-infection memory included some responding clones suggested that cross-reactive memory joined.

The CDR3 totals 15 residues. Germline loops: CDR1 LGHNA, CDR2 YSLEER. V was cut by 0 bases and J by 5 bases, with 10 bases left in between. A 5'RACE reaction primed in the constant segment made cDNA libraries of TCR alpha and TCR beta, and these carried sample barcodes and UMIs. TCRdb called the 5' RACE reads again in MiXCR, with one record for every CDR3 protein. The data contain about 400,000 distinct CDR3 sequences, around a sixth of them singletons. The receptor was isolated from a man aged 18 to 29 who had mild COVID-19 (a few samples of this study predate the infection). Cell type and time point are not known. The rearrangement uses TRBV4-3 and TRBJ2-2; no firm D call. The specimen was PBMCs or a T cell subset sorted from them (not recorded which). The CDR3 is CASSQDLRRTGELFF. The CDR3 region has the DNA TGCGCCAGCAGCCAAGATTTGCGTCGTACCGGGGAGCTGTTTTTT.